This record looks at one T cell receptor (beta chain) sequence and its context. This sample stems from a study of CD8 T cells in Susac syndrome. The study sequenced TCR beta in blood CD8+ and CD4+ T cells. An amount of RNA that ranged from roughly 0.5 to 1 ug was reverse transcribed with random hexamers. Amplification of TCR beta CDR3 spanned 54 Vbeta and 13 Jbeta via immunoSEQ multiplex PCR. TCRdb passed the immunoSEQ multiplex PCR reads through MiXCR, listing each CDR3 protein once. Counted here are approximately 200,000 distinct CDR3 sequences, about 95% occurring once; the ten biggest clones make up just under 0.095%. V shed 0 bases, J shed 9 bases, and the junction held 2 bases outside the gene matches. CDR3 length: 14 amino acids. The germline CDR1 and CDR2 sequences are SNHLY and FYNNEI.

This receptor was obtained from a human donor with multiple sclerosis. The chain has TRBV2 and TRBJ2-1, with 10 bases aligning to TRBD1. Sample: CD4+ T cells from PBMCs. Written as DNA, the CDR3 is TGTGCCAGCAGTGAAGCCGGGACAGGGGTTGAGCAGTTCTTC. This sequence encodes CASSEAGTGVEQFF.